These T cell receptor beta chains were read from a single sample in a study of blood T cell repertoires in COVID-19. Generated by immunoSEQ multiplex PCR, the TCRdb table keeps only in-frame clones and is missing some. The table shows roughly 60,000 clones, with approximately 80% occurring only once. Material: peripheral blood. The origin of the receptors is a man aged 25-40 years with COVID-19, enrolled during active disease. CDR3s include the opening cysteine and the closing phenylalanine or tryptophan. The D gene is left open where the match is weak. Where a row states a size, it is once, few, many or the class of an expanded clone; other rows omit it.

size	D	J	V	length	DNA	CDR3
-	-	TRBJ1-2	TRBV28	13	TGTGCCGCCCGTCCGGGGGAAGGCTATGGCTACACCTTC	CAARPGEGYGYTF
-	-	TRBJ1-1	TRBV10-1	15	TGCGCCAGCAGCGATGGACAGCGAATGAACACTGAAGCTTTCTTT	CASSDGQRMNTEAFF
-	TRBD2	TRBJ2-3	TRBV18	15	TGTGCCAGCTCAACCCTAGCGGTTAGCACAGATACGCAGTATTTT	CASSTLAVSTDTQYF
-	-	TRBJ2-3	TRBV5-6	15	TGTGCCAGCAGCTTAGTGACTTCTAGCACAGATACGCAGTATTTT	CASSLVTSSTDTQYF
-	-	TRBJ1-2	TRBV6-5	13	TGTGCCAGCAGTTTAGAGGGGGGGCGGGGCTACACCTTC	CASSLEGGRGYTF
-	-	TRBJ2-7	TRBV5-5	15	TGTGCCAGCAGTACCCTAACGGGAGTGAGCGACGAGCAGTACTTC	CASSTLTGVSDEQYF
few	TRBD1	TRBJ1-2	TRBV3-1/TRBV3-2	15	TGTGCCAGCAGCCAATCAGGGGGGCCCAACTATGGCTACACCTTC	CASSQSGGPNYGYTF
-	-	TRBJ1-4	TRBV25-1	14	TGTGCCAGCGCCGACAGATGGACTAATGAAAAACTGTTTTTT	CASADRWTNEKLFF
-	-	TRBJ1-5	TRBV19	16	TGTGCCAGTACCCTAGGGACGTCCGGGGGGTATCAGCCCCAGCATTTT	CASTLGTSGGYQPQHF
once	-	TRBJ2-7	TRBV24-1	13	TGTGCCACCAGTGACCCTGCACTGCGGACACAGTACTTC	CATSDPALRTQYF
-	-	TRBJ2-6	TRBV5-6	14	TGTGCCAGCAGCCCCTCCTCTGGGGCCAACGTCCTGACTTTC	CASSPSSGANVLTF
-	-	TRBJ1-2	TRBV9	15	TGTGCCAGCAGCGGCCTTACGACAGACGCTTGGGGCTACACCTTC	CASSGLTTDAWGYTF
once	-	TRBJ1-1	TRBV10-2	12	TGCGCCATAGAACTCCCGAACACTGAAGCTTTCTTT	CAIELPNTEAFF
-	-	TRBJ2-1	TRBV19	15	TGTGCCAGTAGCAAACCTAGTAGCGCCTACAATGAGCAGTTCTTC	CASSKPSSAYNEQFF
-	-	TRBJ2-7	TRBV10-3	12	TGTGCCATCAGCACTACCAAATACGAGCAGTACTTC	CAISTTKYEQYF
once	TRBD1	TRBJ1-5	TRBV3-1/TRBV3-2	15	TGTGCCAGCAGCCCCCGGACAGGGGGTATGAAGCCCCAGCATTTT	CASSPRTGGMKPQHF
-	TRBD2	TRBJ2-7	TRBV6-6	15	TGTGCCAGCAGTCAGCGGGGGGGGTTCACCTACGAGCAGTACTTC	CASSQRGGFTYEQYF
-	TRBD1	TRBJ1-2	TRBV29-1	15	TGCAGCGTTTTGACGGGACAGCCCCCTGCAGCGGGCTACACCTTC	CSVLTGQPPAAGYTF
few	TRBD1	TRBJ1-2	TRBV28	14	TGTGCCAGCAGTGCGGACAGGTATAACTATGGCTACACCTTC	CASSADRYNYGYTF
-	-	TRBJ1-3	TRBV27	15	TGTGCCAGCAGTTTTCGGCCGGGCTCTGGAAACACCATATATTTT	CASSFRPGSGNTIYF
-	TRBD2	TRBJ2-7	TRBV6-5	15	TGTGCCAGCAGCTTAGCGGGAGAGAGGACCTACGAGCAGTACTTC	CASSLAGERTYEQYF
-	TRBD2	TRBJ2-1	TRBV6-6	11	TGTGCCAGCAGGAGCGGGAGGTCTGAGTTCTTC	CASRSGRSEFF
-	-	TRBJ1-3	TRBV18	14	TGTGCCAGCTCACAGACGACAGAGGGAAACACCATATATTTT	CASSQTTEGNTIYF
-	TRBD2	TRBJ2-3	TRBV29-1	13	TGCAGCGCCGTCCCTAGCGGGAAAGATACGCAGTATTTT	CSAVPSGKDTQYF
-	-	TRBJ2-1	TRBV1	12	TGCACCAGCAGCCCCACTAGCTGTGAGCAGTTCTTC	CTSSPTSCEQFF
-	-	TRBJ1-2	TRBV30	11	TGTGCCTGGAGCCGGGGATATGGCTACACCTTC	CAWSRGYGYTF
-	TRBD1	TRBJ2-1	TRBV2	15	TGTGCCAGCAGTGGGAGAACAGACAGGGGGAATGAGCAGTTCTTC	CASSGRTDRGNEQFF
-	-	TRBJ1-6	TRBV28	15	TGTGCCAGCAGGCCACCGACAGAACCGAATTCACCCCTCCACTTT	CASRPPTEPNSPLHF
-	-	TRBJ1-1	TRBV20-1	9	TGCAGTGCAAATTCAGAAGCTTTCTTT	CSANSEAFF
-	TRBD1	TRBJ1-4	TRBV18	16	TGTGCCAGCTCACAAGGGACAGGGGGCGCAGGTGAAAAACTGTTTTTT	CASSQGTGGAGEKLFF
-	TRBD2	TRBJ2-5	TRBV23-1	20	TGCGCCAGCAGTCAAAGTGGGGGGTGGATAACTGCTAGCGGGGAAGAGACCCAGTACTTC	CASSQSGGWITASGEETQYF
-	-	TRBJ2-3	TRBV14	16	TGTGCCAGCAGCCAAGATTTTACGGGAACTACAGATACGCAGTATTTT	CASSQDFTGTTDTQYF
-	-	TRBJ1-6	TRBV11-2	13	TGTGCCAGCAGCTCGGATAGCGATTCACCCCTCCACTTT	CASSSDSDSPLHF
-	TRBD1	TRBJ1-2	TRBV11-2	14	TGTGCCAGCAGCTTTCGACAGGGAGGCTATGGCTACACCTTC	CASSFRQGGYGYTF
-	-	TRBJ2-2	TRBV5-4	14	TGTGCCAGCAGCGCGACTATGAACACCGGGGAGCTGTTTTTT	CASSATMNTGELFF
-	TRBD2	TRBJ2-1	TRBV7-2	14	TGTGCCAGCAGCTTAAAGCTAGCGGGAGATGAGCAGTTCTTC	CASSLKLAGDEQFF
once	-	TRBJ2-7	TRBV3-1/TRBV3-2	14	TGTGCCAGCAGCCCAGCCGCGGGGCTCGGCGAGCAGTACTTC	CASSPAAGLGEQYF
-	-	TRBJ1-2	TRBV6-6	13	TGTGCCAGCAGTATACAGGGTGGTTTTGGCTACACCTTC	CASSIQGGFGYTF
-	-	TRBJ2-7	TRBV18	13	TGTGCCAGCTCACCGACTAGTGCCCACGAGCAGTACTTC	CASSPTSAHEQYF
-	-	TRBJ1-5	TRBV2	12	TGTGCCAGCAGTGCTGGGAGGGAGCCCCAGCATTTT	CASSAGREPQHF
-	-	TRBJ2-7	TRBV24-1	12	TGTGCCACCAGTGATTTTGGGCGCGAGCAGTACTTC	CATSDFGREQYF
few	-	TRBJ2-7	TRBV4-1	17	TGCGCCAGCAGCCAAGCCCTTGCCGGGGGTAAGGGCTACGAGCAGTACTTC	CASSQALAGGKGYEQYF
-	TRBD2	TRBJ2-5	TRBV27	18	TGTGCCAGCAGTTTATCGATTGGGCAAGTCGGGAGGGAAGAGACCCAGTACTTC	CASSLSIGQVGREETQYF
-	TRBD1	TRBJ2-7	TRBV10-1	13	TGCGCCAGGCCGGGACAGGGGTGCTACGAGCAGTACTTC	CARPGQGCYEQYF
-	TRBD2	TRBJ2-7	TRBV7-3	13	TGTGCCAGCAGCTTACAGGGAGGGTACGAGCAGTACTTC	CASSLQGGYEQYF
-	-	TRBJ2-7	TRBV5-1	13	TGCGCCAGCGAACCTGGTGCAGGAACCGAGCAGTACTTC	CASEPGAGTEQYF
-	-	TRBJ2-4	TRBV28	16	TGTGCCAGCAGTGGGACTGGCGAAATGTCCAAAAACATTCAGTACTTC	CASSGTGEMSKNIQYF
-	TRBD2	TRBJ2-1	TRBV30	12	TGTGCCTGGGGCGGGAGGAAAAGTGAGCAGTTCTTC	CAWGGRKSEQFF
-	-	TRBJ1-2	TRBV6-5	14	TGTGCCAGCAGTCGCGGTCAGGGCGCCTATGGCTACACCTTC	CASSRGQGAYGYTF
-	-	TRBJ1-4	TRBV2	14	TGTGCCAGCACCGTCCGGGAAAGAGGCGAAAAACTGTTTTTT	CASTVRERGEKLFF
-	TRBD1	TRBJ2-2	TRBV11-2	16	TGTGCCAGCAGCTTAGGGACAGGGGGAAACACCGGGGAGCTGTTTTTT	CASSLGTGGNTGELFF
-	TRBD1	TRBJ1-3	TRBV5-1	16	TGCGCCAGCAGCTTGGAGGGACAGGCCGAGATAAACACCATATATTTT	CASSLEGQAEINTIYF
few	-	TRBJ1-5	TRBV30	13	TGTGCCTGGAGCTCAGAAAGCGGTCAGCCCCAGCATTTT	CAWSSESGQPQHF
once	-	TRBJ2-1	TRBV7-2	15	TGTGCCAGCAGCTTTTTTCAATACAGCGGGAATGAGCAGTTCTTC	CASSFFQYSGNEQFF
-	-	TRBJ2-7	TRBV12-3/TRBV12-4	13	TGTGCCAGCGCCCTGGACACCGCCTACGAGCAGTACTTC	CASALDTAYEQYF
-	-	TRBJ1-1	TRBV21-1	18	TGTGCCAGCAGCTCTAGGGACAGGGAGGAAAGAATGAACACTGAAGCTTTCTTT	CASSSRDREERMNTEAFF
-	TRBD1	TRBJ2-4	TRBV11-1	14	TGTGCCAGCAGCCACTTGGACAGGGAGGACATTCAGTACTTC	CASSHLDREDIQYF
few	-	TRBJ2-3	TRBV9	18	TGTGCCAGCAGTGCCCTGGCGACAGATATCCTTAGCACAGATACGCAGTATTTT	CASSALATDILSTDTQYF
-	TRBD2	TRBJ2-3	TRBV7-6	15	TGTGCCAGCAGTCTTATAGCGGGAGAGGGAGATACGCAGTATTTT	CASSLIAGEGDTQYF
-	-	TRBJ2-7	TRBV30	14	TGTGCCTGGGCCCCCCCTAGACAGGCCTACGAGCAGTACTTC	CAWAPPRQAYEQYF